Sequencing of this T cell receptor (beta chain) was carried out in a study of cytomegalovirus exposure and HLA in healthy donors. Sequencing used immunoSEQ multiplex PCR; TCRdb keeps in-frame clones, though not all of them. The sample shows tens of thousands of clones, 90% to 95% of them seen only once. A remark on this clone: Its antigen remains unidentified.

Study conclusions and caveats: Despite most TCR sequences being rare, some public TCRs occurred in many donors.

Donors came from a validation cohort of approximately 110 subjects, distinct from the first 666-subject cohort. This CDR3 contains 15 residues. Germline V gene lookup returns CDR1 SGHDN and CDR2 FVKESK. Trimming pared 4 bases from V and 0 bases from J, leaving 10 bases between. The V and J genes are TRBV14 and TRBJ2-1; D gene ambiguous. The sequencing input was PBMCs. This sequence was found in a woman younger than 35 in good health and CMV-seropositive. CDR3 DNA sequence: TGTGCCAGCAGCCTTACAGAGAGCTCCTACAATGAGCAGTTCTTC. Its translation is CASSLTESSYNEQFF.